Listed below are T cell receptor beta chains from one sample, sequenced in a study of T-cell reconstitution after alpha-beta-depleted transplantation in children. In TCRdb, the PCR reads were re-called with MiXCR into one record per CDR3 protein. This repertoire shows some 80,000 distinct CDR3 sequences, about a sixth found once; its top ten account for less than 60%. Sequences were derived from PBMCs, mostly from graft donor cells, sampled 360 days after TCRalphabeta/CD19-depleted stem cell transplant. These receptors all come from a male patient aged 2-15 years who had a stem cell transplant for acute lymphoblastic leukemia, so the T cells may come from the graft donor. Each CDR3 is given with its conserved first and last residue. A D gene is named only where the DNA matches it firmly. The listing skips clone size in some rows; elsewhere it reads once, few, many or a size class.

j_call	clone_size	d_call	v_call	cdr3_aa	cdr3_nt
TRBJ2-3	NA	TRBD1	TRBV7-9	CASSQGQVRFSTDTQYF	TGTGCCAGCAGTCAAGGACAGGTCCGTTTTAGCACAGATACGCAGTATTTT
TRBJ2-7	few	TRBD1	TRBV3-1	CASSRVPGGSYEQYF	TGTGCCAGCAGCCGGGTCCCAGGGGGCTCCTACGAGCAGTACTTC
TRBJ2-3	NA	TRBD2	TRBV10-3	CAAAWTSGRAGTDTQYF	TGTGCCGCCGCGTGGACTAGCGGGAGGGCCGGGACAGATACGCAGTATTTT
TRBJ2-6	many	NA	TRBV12-3/TRBV12-4	CASSKSSGANVLTF	TGTGCCAGCAGTAAGAGCTCTGGGGCCAACGTCCTGACTTTC
TRBJ1-6	few	NA	TRBV28	CASSFEGARPLHF	TGTGCCAGCAGTTTTGAAGGGGCCCGCCCCCTCCACTTT
TRBJ2-1	NA	NA	TRBV24-1	CATSDPRDISYNEQFF	TGTGCCACCAGTGATCCCCGGGACATCTCCTACAATGAGCAGTTCTTC
TRBJ2-1	few	TRBD1	TRBV11-1	CASSLALWNRGKVQNEQFF	TGTGCCAGCAGCTTAGCGCTCTGGAACAGGGGAAAGGTACAGAATGAGCAGTTCTTC
TRBJ2-1	NA	NA	TRBV6-1	CASSMGRVNNEQFF	TGTGCCAGCAGTATGGGAAGGGTGAACAATGAGCAGTTCTTC
TRBJ2-3	few	NA	TRBV5-1	CASSLAARPDTQYF	TGCGCCAGCAGCTTGGCGGCGCGTCCAGATACGCAGTATTTT
TRBJ1-1	few	NA	TRBV11-2	CASSLYGAENTEAFF	TGTGCCAGCAGCTTATACGGGGCGGAGAACACTGAAGCTTTCTTT
TRBJ2-1	NA	TRBD2	TRBV29-1	CTYRGGTSGSSYNEQFF	TGCACCTACCGGGGGGGGACTAGCGGGAGCTCCTACAATGAGCAGTTCTTC
TRBJ2-3	NA	TRBD2	TRBV20-1	CSARGLAGVDTQYF	TGCAGTGCTAGAGGACTAGCGGGAGTAGATACGCAGTATTTT
TRBJ2-3	few	NA	TRBV28	CASSLRQGGNTDTQYF	TGTGCCAGCAGTCTAAGACAGGGAGGGAACACAGATACGCAGTATTTT
TRBJ2-2	few	TRBD1	TRBV7-2	CASSAISPGTGTGELFF	TGTGCCAGCAGCGCGATTTCTCCCGGGACAGGGACCGGGGAGCTGTTTTTT
TRBJ2-7	NA	TRBD2	TRBV10-3	CAISESKASGVRYEQYF	TGTGCCATCAGTGAGTCTAAGGCTAGCGGAGTGAGATACGAGCAGTACTTC
TRBJ2-7	NA	NA	TRBV5-6	CASSLSDTRAGEQYF	TGTGCCAGCAGCTTGTCGGACACCAGGGCGGGGGAGCAGTACTTC
TRBJ2-3	NA	NA	TRBV27	CASSLAVVTDTQYF	TGTGCCAGCAGTTTAGCCGTGGTCACAGATACGCAGTATTTT
TRBJ2-7	few	TRBD2	TRBV20-1	CSADLRLAGIYEQYF	TGCAGTGCCGACCTCCGACTAGCGGGTATCTACGAGCAGTACTTC
TRBJ2-5	few	NA	TRBV5-1	CASSLLKETQYF	TGCGCCAGCAGCTTGTTGAAAGAGACCCAGTACTTC
TRBJ2-3	NA	NA	TRBV5-1	CASSLESFKGIDTQYF	TGCGCCAGCAGCTTGGAGTCCTTCAAAGGCATAGATACGCAGTATTTT
TRBJ2-1	few	TRBD2	TRBV5-6	CASSLAGGRGSYNEQFF	TGTGCCAGCAGCTTGGCGGGCGGGAGGGGCTCCTACAATGAGCAGTTCTTC
TRBJ2-2	NA	TRBD1	TRBV11-2	CASSLGYYRGGELFF	TGTGCCAGCAGCTTGGGGTATTACAGGGGCGGGGAGCTGTTTTTT
TRBJ2-3	few	TRBD2	TRBV28	CASSFGVSASGPPDTQYF	TGTGCCAGCAGTTTTGGGGTCTCGGCTAGCGGGCCCCCGGATACGCAGTATTTT
TRBJ2-2	NA	NA	TRBV5-6	CASSAPLAGRNTGELFF	TGTGCCAGCAGCGCCCCCCTAGCCGGGAGGAACACCGGGGAGCTGTTTTTT
TRBJ2-1	NA	NA	TRBV24-1	CASAGSGLSYNEQFF	TGTGCCTCCGCGGGCAGCGGGTTATCCTACAATGAGCAGTTCTTC
TRBJ2-6	NA	NA	TRBV5-1	CASSLVAGTGANVLTF	TGCGCCAGCAGCTTGGTAGCAGGGACTGGGGCCAACGTCCTGACTTTC
TRBJ1-3	few	NA	TRBV7-9	CASSEGRLNTIYF	TGTGCCAGCAGCGAGGGACGTCTAAACACCATATATTTT
TRBJ2-2	many	TRBD1	TRBV2	CASSELGQLPAGELFF	TGTGCCAGCAGTGAATTGGGACAGCTTCCAGCCGGGGAGCTGTTTTTT